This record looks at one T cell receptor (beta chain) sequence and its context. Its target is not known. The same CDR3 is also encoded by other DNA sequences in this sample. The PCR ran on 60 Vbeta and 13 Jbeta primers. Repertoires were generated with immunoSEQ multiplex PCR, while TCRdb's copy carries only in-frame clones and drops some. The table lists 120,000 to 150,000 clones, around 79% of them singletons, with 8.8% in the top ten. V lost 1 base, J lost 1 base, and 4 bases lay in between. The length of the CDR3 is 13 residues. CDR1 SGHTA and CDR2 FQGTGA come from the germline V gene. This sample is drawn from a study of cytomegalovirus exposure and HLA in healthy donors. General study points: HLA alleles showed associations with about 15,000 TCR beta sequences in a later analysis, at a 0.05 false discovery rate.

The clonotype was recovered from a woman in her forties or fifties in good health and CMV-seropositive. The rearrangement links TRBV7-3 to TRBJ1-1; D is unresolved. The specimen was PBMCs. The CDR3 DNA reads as TGTGCCAGCAGCTTAAGACAGAACACTGAAGCTTTCTTT. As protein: CASSLRQNTEAFF.